The 9 T cell receptor beta chains below were found in one sample sequenced in a study of beta chain features in type 1 diabetes. These TCRs' antigens remain unknown. Study observations and caveats: Moderately but significantly shorter TCRB CDR3s were found in Type 1 diabetes patients in all four CD4+ subsets.

cDNA synthesis used the whole RNA isolate, giving expressed TCRB sequences. Assay: immunoSEQ multiplex PCR; the TCRdb copy retains only in-frame clones and omits some. The sample includes a few hundred thousand clones, approximately 16% of them seen just once. Sequenced: naive CD4+ T cells from blood. The receptors derive from a man aged 25-40 years with type 1 diabetes.

The chain has TRBV7-8 and TRBJ2-5; perhaps TRBD1 as D (6 bases). This CDR3 comprises 13 residues. The germline V gene encodes CDR1 SGHVS and CDR2 FQNEAQ. V was clipped by 8 bases and J by 2 bases, with 12 bases between them. This chain's CDR3 is CASCTGQQETQYF. The CDR3 DNA reads as TGTGCCAGCTGCACCGGACAGCAAGAGACCCAGTACTTC.

A word on this clone: Other DNA sequences in this specimen translate into the identical CDR3. The chain is built from TRBV30 and TRBJ1-2; 7 positions agree with TRBD1. V shed 3 bases, J shed 2 bases, and the junction held 3 bases outside the gene matches. This CDR3 has 13 residues. Germline CDR1 is GTSNPN and CDR2 is SVGIG (reference sequence). The CDR3: CAWSPGQNYGYTF. The CDR3 coding sequence is TGTGCCTGGAGCCCGGGACAGAACTATGGCTACACCTTC.

This clone was seen only a few times. This chain uses TRBV30 with TRBJ2-5; D call uncertain. The CDR3 has 13 residues. Per germline, CDR1 GTSNPN and CDR2 SVGIG (reference sequence). Trimming took off 3 bases at V and 0 bases at J, with 8 bases between the two ends. CDR3 coding DNA: TGTGCCTGGAGCCGGCAGAACCAAGAGACCCAGTACTTC. It yields the protein CAWSRQNQETQYF.

In its sample, this clone was seen a few times. The chain combines TRBV4-3 with TRBJ2-7; possibly TRBD2 for D (6 bases). CDR3 length equals 15 residues. Trimming took 1 base from V and 2 from J, leaving 12 bases between them. Germline V gene data show CDR1 as LGHNA and CDR2 as YSLEER. The CDR3 region is CASSQGHGGTYEQYF. DNA for the CDR3: TGCGCCAGCAGCCAAGGCCACGGGGGAACCTACGAGCAGTACTTC.

The rearrangement uses TRBV5-1 and TRBJ2-1; D gene uncertain. The V and J ends lost 4 bases and 0 bases respectively, with 14 bases between them. Germline CDR1 and CDR2: SGHRS and YFSETQ. The CDR3 extends over 16 amino acids. Written as DNA, the CDR3 is TGCGCCAGCAGCGTAGGGATCTTGGGCTCCTACAATGAGCAGTTCTTC. Translated, it gives CASSVGILGSYNEQFF. Combining the CDR3 with reference TRBV5-1 and TRBJ2-1 gives the whole variable domain KAGVTQTPRYLIKTRGQQVTLSCSPISGHRSVSWYQQTPGQGLQFLFEYFSETQRNKGNFPGRFSGRQFSNSRSEMNVSTLELGDSALYLCASSVGILGSYNEQFFGPGTRLTVL.

The chain combines TRBV7-9 with TRBJ2-7; the D call may be TRBD1 or TRBD2 (5 bases each). The CDR3 is 11 amino acids. V dropped 2 bases and J dropped 11 bases, with 10 bases sitting between them. Germline V gives CDR1 SEHNR, CDR2 FQNEAQ (reference sequence). The DNA for the CDR3 is TGTGCCAGCAGCTTACAGGGAGCTGAGTACTTC. Translated: CASSLQGAEYF. Combining the CDR3 with reference TRBV7-9 and TRBJ2-7 gives the whole variable domain DTGVSQNPRHKITKRGQNVTFRCDPISEHNRLYWYRQTLGQGPEFLTYFQNEAQLEKSRLLSDRFSAERPKGSFSTLEIQRTEQGDSAMYLCASSLQGAEYFGPGTRLTVT.

The chain employs TRBV5-4 and TRBJ2-3, with 9 bases lining up with TRBD2. Trimming at V came to 7 bases and at J to 4 bases, leaving 7 bases not matched to a gene. The CDR3 length is 14 residues. Germline CDR1 SGHNT, CDR2 YYREEE (reference sequence). The CDR3, as DNA: TGTGCCAGCGGATTAGCGGGAGCGGCAGATACGCAGTATTTT. Its protein is CASGLAGAADTQYF.

This clone showed up just a few times. CDR3 nucleotide sequence: TGTGCCAGCAGCGTGACAGCGAGCTCCTACAATGAGCAGTTCTTC. Its protein is CASSVTASSYNEQFF. This chain links TRBV7-6 with TRBJ2-1; D may be TRBD1 (5 bases). The CDR3 contains 15 residues. Germline V gives CDR1 SGHVS, CDR2 FNYEAQ. V was trimmed by 5 bases and J by 0 bases, leaving 11 bases between them.

CDR3 protein: CSAKWNEKLFF. The CDR3 DNA sequence: TGCAGTGCTAAGTGGAATGAAAAACTGTTTTTT. The chain employs TRBV20-1 and TRBJ1-4, with unresolved D. The V gene lost 4 bases and the J gene lost 5 bases, with 5 bases spanning the gap. The CDR3 loop spans 11 amino acids. Germline V gene sequence: CDR1 DFQATT, CDR2 SNEGSKA (reference sequence).